The 28 T cell receptor beta chains given below trace back to one sample, sequenced in a study of blood T cell repertoires in COVID-19. Method: immunoSEQ multiplex PCR; TCRdb's copy keeps in-frame clones and lacks some. The table lists fewer than 450,000 clones, roughly 88% of them singletons. Sequenced: PBMCs or T cells enriched from blood (not recorded which). These receptors were taken from a man between 18 and 29 years old who had recovered from COVID-19.

This chain connects TRBV14 to TRBJ2-3, with 13 bases matching TRBD2. CDR1 and CDR2 from the germline V gene are SGHDN and FVKESK. The CDR3 length is 21 residues. V was pared by 1 base and J by 0 bases, with 13 bases of the junction left unmatched. In DNA, the CDR3 is TGTGCCAGCAGCCAAGTATTCGGACTAGCGGGAGAGAGAACGAGCACAGATACGCAGTATTTT. Its translation: CASSQVFGLAGERTSTDTQYF.

The rearrangement links TRBV9 to TRBJ2-3; D ambiguous. The germline V and J ends were trimmed by 4 bases and 6 bases, with 21 bases remaining between them. There are 16 residues in the CDR3. Germline V CDR1 and CDR2: SGDLS, YYNGEE. CDR3 bases: TGTGCCAGCAGCCCAGCCTCCTCCAGGTCTTGGGATACGCAGTATTTT. It translates to CASSPASSRSWDTQYF.

The gene calls are TRBV29-1 and TRBJ2-7; 7 positions agree with TRBD2. Unmatched junction bases numbered 4, after V lost 5 bases and J lost 3 bases. Per the germline V gene, CDR1 is SQVTM and CDR2 is ANQGSEA. This CDR3 is built from 12 residues. DNA of the CDR3: TGCAGCGTTCGGGGGGATTTCTACGAGCAGTACTTC. Amino acid sequence: CSVRGDFYEQYF.

The J gene is TRBJ1-6, the V gene TRBV6-1; 10 bases match TRBD1. The ends lost 4 bases at V and 6 bases at J; junction bases unmatched: 12. Germline assignment: CDR1 MNHNS and CDR2 SASEGT. The CDR3 has 18 residues. CDR3 in DNA: TGTGCCAGCAGTGCGTACTTACCGGGACAGGGGACTAATTCACCCCTCCACTTT. It encodes CASSAYLPGQGTNSPLHF.

The genes are TRBV30 and TRBJ2-3; 12 bases agree with TRBD2. Germline V gives CDR1 GTSNPN, CDR2 SVGIG (reference sequence). The CDR3 contains 15 residues. Germline trimming cut 2 bases from V and 1 base from J; bases unmatched to any gene: 1. The CDR3 coding sequence is TGTGCCTGGAGTTCTAGCGGGAGGGGCACAGATACGCAGTATTTT. This gives the protein CAWSSSGRGTDTQYF.

The chain uses TRBV27 and TRBJ1-6; 7 nucleotides match TRBD1. Germline trimming cut 1 base from V and 7 bases from J; bases unmatched to any gene: 1. CDR1 and CDR2 (germline): MNHEY, SMNVEV (reference sequence). This CDR3 region has 14 residues. The CDR3 DNA reads as TGTGCCAGCAGTTTATTAGGGGGCAATTCACCCCTCCACTTT. Its translation is CASSLLGGNSPLHF.

This chain connects TRBV10-3 to TRBJ1-5; D possibly corresponds to TRBD1 (6 bases). Per the germline V gene, CDR1 is ENHRY and CDR2 is SYGVKD. V was clipped by 8 bases and J by 4 bases, with 15 bases between them. There are 14 residues in the CDR3. In DNA form, the CDR3 reads TGTGCCATCGGGGACACCAGTGGAAATCAGCCCCAGCATTTT. Its translation: CAIGDTSGNQPQHF.

The J gene is TRBJ2-7, the V gene TRBV27; D is perhaps TRBD2 (5 bases). CDR3 length: 15 residues. CDR1 and CDR2 (germline): MNHEY, SMNVEV (reference sequence). V was shortened by 6 bases and J by 0 bases, with 15 bases between the two germline ends. CDR3 DNA sequence: TGTGCCAGCAGCCCTGACTACGAGAGCTCCTACGAGCAGTACTTC. This codes for CASSPDYESSYEQYF.

The J gene is TRBJ1-1, the V gene TRBV18, with D uncertain. This CDR3 comprises 12 residues. Trimming took 8 bases from V and 4 from J, leaving 11 bases between them. Germline-derived CDR1 and CDR2 are KGHSH and LQKENI. The CDR3 region is CASAYAFTEAFF. The CDR3 DNA reads TGTGCCAGCGCGTATGCGTTCACTGAAGCTTTCTTT.

The gene calls are TRBV19 and TRBJ2-5; 12 bases agree with TRBD1. CDR3 length equals 13 residues. Looked up from germline, CDR1 is LNHDA and CDR2 is SQIVND (reference sequence). V gave up 8 bases and J gave up 5 bases; unmatched junction bases: 3. CDR3 loop: CASGTGGVETQYF. The CDR3 nucleotides read TGTGCCAGTGGGACAGGGGGCGTTGAGACCCAGTACTTC.

The chain joins TRBV14 to TRBJ2-1, with TRBD1 matching 7 bases. V trimming: 4 bases; J trimming: 7 bases; junction bases outside the gene matches: 4. Looked up from germline, CDR1 is SGHDN and CDR2 is FVKESK. The CDR3 totals 13 residues. CDR3 DNA: TGTGCCAGCAGCCGACAGGGACAGAATGAGCAGTTCTTC. Translation: CASSRQGQNEQFF. The full variable domain, completed using reference TRBV14 and TRBJ2-1, is EAGVTQFPSHSVIEKGQTVTLRCDPISGHDNLYWYRRVMGKEIKFLLHFVKESKQDESGMPNNRFLAERTGGTYSTLKVQPAELEDSGVYFCASSRQGQNEQFFGPGTRLTVL.

CDR3 residues: CASSLGRPGGLETQYF. The CDR3 DNA follows: TGTGCCAGCAGCTTAGGACGGCCCGGGGGGCTGGAGACCCAGTACTTC. This rearrangement joins TRBV7-9 to TRBJ2-5; D might be TRBD2 (7 bases). Deletions cut 1 base from V and 5 bases from J, with 17 bases between. The CDR3 is made up of 16 amino acids. Germline-derived CDR1 and CDR2 are SEHNR and FQNEAQ (reference sequence).

V gene TRBV11-3 combines with J gene TRBJ1-5; 7 bases are shared with TRBD1. The trim removed 1 base at V and 11 bases at J, leaving 2 bases unmatched. Germline V gives CDR1 SGHNT, CDR2 YENEEA. This CDR3 is built from 12 residues. CDR3 DNA sequence: TGTGCCAGCAGCTTAGTCAGGGGGACCCAGCATTTT. This sequence encodes CASSLVRGTQHF.

The chain uses TRBV10-1 and TRBJ2-1; a possible D gene is TRBD1 (6 bases). Germline loops: CDR1 WNHNN, CDR2 SYGVQD (reference sequence). The CDR3 contains 18 residues. Trimming removed 0 bases from V and 6 bases from J, with 21 bases in between. The CDR3 sequence: CASSESRAVGKGVNEQFF. As DNA, the CDR3 is TGCGCCAGCAGTGAGTCGAGGGCCGTTGGCAAGGGGGTCAATGAGCAGTTCTTC.

This chain uses TRBV6-1 with TRBJ2-7; 7 bases fit TRBD2. The germline CDR1 and CDR2 sequences are MNHNS and SASEGT. V was clipped by 2 bases and J by 2 bases; unmatched bases: 6. This CDR3 comprises 15 residues. In nucleotides, the CDR3 is TGTGCCAGCAGTGAATTTTTAGCGGGCACCTACGAGCAGTACTTC. The encoded protein is CASSEFLAGTYEQYF.

In regard to this clone: The same CDR3 arises from other DNA sequences in this sample as well. The V and J genes are TRBV18 and TRBJ1-6; TRBD1 matches at 10 bases. V was pared by 3 bases and J by 5 bases, with 1 base of the junction left unmatched. This CDR3 contains 15 residues. Germline V gene lookup returns CDR1 KGHSH and CDR2 LQKENI. In nucleotides, the CDR3 is TGTGCCAGCTCACCGGGGACAGGGGATAATTCACCCCTCCACTTT. Translation: CASSPGTGDNSPLHF.

This rearrangement joins TRBV3-1 (or the pseudogene TRBV3-2) to TRBJ1-2, with D unclear. CDR1 and CDR2 (germline): LGHDT, YNNKEL (reference sequence). The CDR3 length is 16 residues. V was clipped by 0 bases and J by 4 bases, with 15 bases between them. The CDR3 DNA is TGTGCCAGCAGCCAAGAAGCAGGAGGAGGAAGCTATGGCTACACCTTC. It is translated as CASSQEAGGGSYGYTF.

V and J are TRBV5-4 and TRBJ2-7; unclear D gene. CDR1 and CDR2 from the germline V gene are SGHNT and YYREEE (reference sequence). Trimming stripped 4 bases from V and 1 base from J, with 18 bases between. The CDR3 totals 16 residues. The CDR3, as DNA: TGTGCCAGCAGCCGCGGCGCAGCGCGCACTTCCTACGAGCAGTACTTC. Its protein is CASSRGAARTSYEQYF.

This chain links TRBV6-5 with TRBJ1-3; 8 bases map to TRBD1. Germline lookup yields CDR1 MNHEY and CDR2 SVGAGI. Unmatched junction bases numbered 11, after V lost 7 bases and J lost 6 bases. The CDR3 covers 15 residues. CDR3 sequence reads: CASILLAGGANTIYF. The CDR3 coding sequence is TGTGCCAGCATCCTCCTTGCAGGGGGCGCAAACACCATATATTTT.

The chain is built from TRBV5-5 and TRBJ1-1, with D possibly TRBD1 on 6 matching bases. The CDR3 is made up of 14 amino acids. Trimming stripped 3 bases from V and 11 bases from J, with 20 bases between. Germline CDR1 is SGHKS and CDR2 is YYEKEE (reference sequence). CDR3 loop: CASSYRVEALGAFF. CDR3 nucleotides: TGTGCCAGCAGCTACAGGGTAGAGGCCCTTGGGGCTTTCTTT.

In DNA, the CDR3 is TGTGCCAGCAGTTTTACGGGGCGGGAAGAAGCTTTCTTT. Translating it yields CASSFTGREEAFF. The V call is TRBV12-3 or TRBV12-4, the J call TRBJ1-1, with D tentatively TRBD1 (5 bases). Trimming left V 3 bases short and J 8 bases short, with 13 bases between. This CDR3 is built from 13 residues.

The chain recombines TRBV18 with TRBJ1-5, with no clear D. Germline V gives CDR1 KGHSH, CDR2 LQKENI. This CDR3 region has 13 residues. V was pared by 6 bases and J by 4 bases, with 10 bases between. This CDR3 is CASSPGVNQPQHF. CDR3 DNA sequence: TGTGCCAGCTCCCCCGGGGTTAATCAGCCCCAGCATTTT.

This chain links TRBV5-1 with TRBJ2-1; 9 bases map to TRBD2. Germline V gene data show CDR1 as SGHRS and CDR2 as YFSETQ. V was pared by 2 bases and J by 7 bases, with 4 bases of the junction left unmatched. This CDR3 comprises 14 residues. CDR3 loop: CASSFLAGTNEQFF. CDR3 DNA: TGCGCCAGCAGCTTTCTAGCGGGAACGAATGAGCAGTTCTTC. Variable domain in full (rest from reference TRBV5-1 and TRBJ2-1): KAGVTQTPRYLIKTRGQQVTLSCSPISGHRSVSWYQQTPGQGLQFLFEYFSETQRNKGNFPGRFSGRQFSNSRSEMNVSTLELGDSALYLCASSFLAGTNEQFFGPGTRLTVL.

CDR3 sequence reads: CAISDRRDRRENTEAFF. In DNA, the CDR3 is TGTGCCATCAGTGATAGGAGGGACAGGAGGGAGAACACTGAAGCTTTCTTT. The chain joins TRBV10-3 to TRBJ1-1, with 8 bases fitting TRBD1. The length of the CDR3 is 17 residues. Germline V gene sequence: CDR1 ENHRY, CDR2 SYGVKD. The trim removed 3 bases at V and 1 base at J, leaving 10 bases unmatched.

This clone was recorded only once. The chain recombines TRBV18 with TRBJ2-2; 7 bases fit TRBD1. V gave up 6 bases and J gave up 8 bases; unmatched junction bases: 0. This CDR3 is 11 amino acids long. Germline CDR1 KGHSH, CDR2 LQKENI. For the CDR3, the DNA is TGTGCCAGCTCGACAGGGGGGGAGCTGTTTTTT. Translated: CASSTGGELFF.

The chain links TRBV2 to TRBJ1-6; D is ambiguous. Trimming shortened V by 5 bases and J by 15 bases, and 17 bases separated the two germline ends. Per germline, CDR1 SNHLY and CDR2 FYNNEI. The CDR3 covers 13 residues. CDR3 loop: CASSFTPTNFLHF. CDR3 DNA: TGTGCCAGCAGTTTCACACCTACTAACTTCCTCCACTTT.

CDR3 sequence reads: CASSFHRNNGGYTF. The CDR3 nucleotides are TGTGCCAGCAGTTTTCACAGGAATAACGGGGGCTACACCTTC. The chain joins TRBV27 to TRBJ1-2; TRBD1 is a possible D gene (5 bases). Germline V gene data show CDR1 as MNHEY and CDR2 as SMNVEV (reference sequence). Between the trimmed V and J ends, which lost 3 bases and 8 bases, there was a span of 16 bases. The CDR3 spans 14 residues.

Worth noting for this clone: One end of the junction fails to match germline, which may point to a read error. V usage is TRBV28 and J usage is TRBJ1-4, with TRBD1 identical over 7 bases. Germline V gene sequence: CDR1 MDHEN, CDR2 SYDVKM. The CDR3 runs 15 residues. Here the CDR3 DNA reads TGTGCTAGCAGCTCGCCTCGACAGGGTAATGAAAAACTGTTTTTT. Translating gives CASSSPRQGNEKLFF. The variable domain in full, with the rest retrieved from reference TRBV28 and TRBJ1-4, is DVKVTQSSRYLVKRTGEKVFLECVQDMDHENMFWYRQDPGLGLRLIYFSYDVKMKEKGDIPEGYSVSREKKERFSLILESASTNQTSMYLCASSSPRQGNEKLFFGSGTQLSVL.